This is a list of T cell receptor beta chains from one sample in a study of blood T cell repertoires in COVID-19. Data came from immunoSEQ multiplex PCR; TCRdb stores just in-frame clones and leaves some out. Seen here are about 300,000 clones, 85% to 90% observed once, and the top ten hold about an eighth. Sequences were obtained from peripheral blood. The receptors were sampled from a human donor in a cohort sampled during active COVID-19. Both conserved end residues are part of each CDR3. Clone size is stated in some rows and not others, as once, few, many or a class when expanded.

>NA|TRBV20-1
CSARPMGPQFF
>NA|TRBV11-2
CASSLGMAWTSENTGELFF
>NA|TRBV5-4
CASSNKEYLGETQYF
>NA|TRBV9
CASSATGGSTDTQYF
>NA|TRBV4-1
CASSQDYVSYNEQFF
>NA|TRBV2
CASRDRGSTGYNEQFF
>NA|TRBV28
CASIRRGIGNEKLFF
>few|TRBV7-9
CASRKDSNYEQYF
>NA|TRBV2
CASTPQDILNTEAFF
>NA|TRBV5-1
CASSLTGTGSTEAFF
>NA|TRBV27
CASSSIGYEQYF
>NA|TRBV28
CASSLSRGVTGELFF
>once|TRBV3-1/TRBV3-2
CASSQLAGGELFF
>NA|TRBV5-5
CASSPGVGTNTEAFF
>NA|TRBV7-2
CASTHRTGKTDTQYF
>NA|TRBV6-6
CASSPPGRTGELFF
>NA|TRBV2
CASSTHTGISQPQHF
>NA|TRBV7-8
CASSTVLSSYNEQFF
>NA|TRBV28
CASSFTPTSQETQYF
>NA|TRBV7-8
CASSSNRALAGRETQYF
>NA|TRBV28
CASSKMARALQPQHF
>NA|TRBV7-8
CASSLSSGSPSTDTQYF
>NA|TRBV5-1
CASSLRVDSPYEQYF
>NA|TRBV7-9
CASSLVALREQYF
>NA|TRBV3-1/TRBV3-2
CASGLAGNYNEQFF
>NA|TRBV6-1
CASSELNEQFF
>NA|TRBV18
CASSLLEPSSYNEQFF
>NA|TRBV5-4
CASNVGGSEGRTYGYTF
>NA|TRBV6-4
CASKLGQVGPMNTEAFF
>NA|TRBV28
CASSENSGSYNEQFF
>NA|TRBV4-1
CASSHTTIRRGENYGYTF
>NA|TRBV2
CASIGDSDYGYTF
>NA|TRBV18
CASSFGSGGQETQYF
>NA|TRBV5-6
CASSLALAGWSNEQFF
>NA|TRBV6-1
CASSEALRLAGPVDEQFF
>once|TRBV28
CASSSGTGTDTQYF
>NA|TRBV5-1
CASSLGLVRDRGVWQYF
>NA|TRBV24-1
CATSAGGANVLTF
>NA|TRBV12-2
CASRTGGAYEQYF
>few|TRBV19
CASSIGTGVSGPQHF
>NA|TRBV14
CASSRDSVNTEAFF
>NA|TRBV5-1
CASSFNQGGGFNEQFF
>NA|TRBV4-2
CASSQETRVNNSPLHF
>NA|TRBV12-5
CASGLQRKGFDGYTF
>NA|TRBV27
CASSRLAGKAFSSTDTQYF
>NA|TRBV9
CASSVSGRADNEQFF
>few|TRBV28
CASSSPGQGYEKLFF
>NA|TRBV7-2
CASSLAAGSYNEQFF
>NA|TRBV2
CASSEAYGGDTEAFF
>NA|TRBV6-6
CASSPRTGPRSYNEQFF
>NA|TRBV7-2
CASRIAGPYEQYF